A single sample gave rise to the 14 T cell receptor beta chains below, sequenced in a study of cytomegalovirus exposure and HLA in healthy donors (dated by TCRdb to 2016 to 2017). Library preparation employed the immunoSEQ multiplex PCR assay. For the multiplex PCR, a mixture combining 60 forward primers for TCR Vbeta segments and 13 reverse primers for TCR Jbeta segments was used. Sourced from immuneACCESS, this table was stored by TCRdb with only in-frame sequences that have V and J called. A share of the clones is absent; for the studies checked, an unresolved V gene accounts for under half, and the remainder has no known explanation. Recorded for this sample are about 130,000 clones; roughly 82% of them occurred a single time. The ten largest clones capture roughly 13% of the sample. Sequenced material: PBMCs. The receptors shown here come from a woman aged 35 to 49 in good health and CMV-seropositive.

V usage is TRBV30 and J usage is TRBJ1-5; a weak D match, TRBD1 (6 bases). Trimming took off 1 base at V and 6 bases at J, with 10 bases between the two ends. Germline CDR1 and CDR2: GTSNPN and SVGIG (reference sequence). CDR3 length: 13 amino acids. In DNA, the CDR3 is TGTGCCTGGAGTGCACAGGGCGGTCAGCCCCAGCATTTT. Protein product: CAWSAQGGQPQHF.

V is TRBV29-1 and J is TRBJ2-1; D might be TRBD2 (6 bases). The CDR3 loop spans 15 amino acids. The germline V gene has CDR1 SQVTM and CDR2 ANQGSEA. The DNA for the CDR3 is TGCGGCGGAGGACGAGGAGGGAGCTCCTACAATGAGCAGTTCTTC. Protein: CGGGRGGSSYNEQFF.

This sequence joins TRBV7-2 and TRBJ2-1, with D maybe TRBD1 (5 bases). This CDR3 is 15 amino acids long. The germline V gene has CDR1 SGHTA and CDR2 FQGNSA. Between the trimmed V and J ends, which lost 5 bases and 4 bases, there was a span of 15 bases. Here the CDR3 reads CASSPQGSVYNEQFF. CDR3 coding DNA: TGTGCCAGCAGCCCCCAGGGCAGCGTGTACAATGAGCAGTTCTTC.

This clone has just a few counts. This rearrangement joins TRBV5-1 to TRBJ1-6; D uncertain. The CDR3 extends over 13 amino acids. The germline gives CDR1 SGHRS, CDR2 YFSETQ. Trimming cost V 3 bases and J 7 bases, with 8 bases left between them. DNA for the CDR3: TGCGCCAGCAGCTGGGAGCGGAATTCACCCCTCCACTTT. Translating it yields CASSWERNSPLHF.

The CDR3 DNA sequence: TGTGCCAGCAGTACTATAAGACAGGGGACACAAGGAGCGGGCCTCTACAATGAGCAGTTCTTC. This encodes CASSTIRQGTQGAGLYNEQFF. This rearrangement joins TRBV27 to TRBJ2-1; 8 bases match TRBD1. This CDR3 has 21 amino acids. Per germline, CDR1 MNHEY and CDR2 SMNVEV (reference sequence). Losses at the gene ends were 5 bases for V and 3 bases for J; bases not matched to a gene: 24.

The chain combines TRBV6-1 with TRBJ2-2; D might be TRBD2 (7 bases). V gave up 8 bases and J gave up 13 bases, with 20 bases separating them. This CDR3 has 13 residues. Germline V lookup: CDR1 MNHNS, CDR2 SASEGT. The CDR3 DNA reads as TGTGCCAGCCGTGGGGGAGCGGGACATGTGCTGTTTTTT. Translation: CASRGGAGHVLFF.

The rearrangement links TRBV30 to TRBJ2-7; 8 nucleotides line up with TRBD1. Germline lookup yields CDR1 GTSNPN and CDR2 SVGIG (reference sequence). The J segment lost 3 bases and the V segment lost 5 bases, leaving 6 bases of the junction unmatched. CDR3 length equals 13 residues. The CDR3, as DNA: TGTGCCTGGGGAAGACAGGGGATCTACGAGCAGTACTTC. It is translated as CAWGRQGIYEQYF.

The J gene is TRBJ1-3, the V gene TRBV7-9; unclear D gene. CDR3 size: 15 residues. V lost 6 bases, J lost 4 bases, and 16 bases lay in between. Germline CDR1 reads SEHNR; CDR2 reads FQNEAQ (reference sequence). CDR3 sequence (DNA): TGTGCCAGCAGGCCCTCGGGAGGAGTCGGAAACACCATATATTTT. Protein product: CASRPSGGVGNTIYF.

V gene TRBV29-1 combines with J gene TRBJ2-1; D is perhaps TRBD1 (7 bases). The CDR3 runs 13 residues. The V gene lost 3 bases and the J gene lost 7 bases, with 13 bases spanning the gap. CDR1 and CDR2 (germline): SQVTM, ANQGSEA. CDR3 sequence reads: CSVEEGARNEQFF. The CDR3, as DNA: TGCAGCGTTGAGGAGGGGGCGCGAAATGAGCAGTTCTTC.

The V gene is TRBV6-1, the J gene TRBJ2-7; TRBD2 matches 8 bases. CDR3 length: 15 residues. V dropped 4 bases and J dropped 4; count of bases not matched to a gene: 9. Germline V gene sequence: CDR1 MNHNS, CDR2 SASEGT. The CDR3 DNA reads TGTGCCAGCAGTGTAACTAGCGGAGACATTTACGAGCAGTACTTC. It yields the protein CASSVTSGDIYEQYF.

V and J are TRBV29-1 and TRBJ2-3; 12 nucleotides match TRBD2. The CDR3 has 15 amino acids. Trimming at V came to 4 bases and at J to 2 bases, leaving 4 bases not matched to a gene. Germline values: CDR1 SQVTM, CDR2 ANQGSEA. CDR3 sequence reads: CSVVRLAGDTDTQYF. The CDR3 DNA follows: TGCAGCGTTGTCAGACTAGCGGGGGACACAGATACGCAGTATTTT.

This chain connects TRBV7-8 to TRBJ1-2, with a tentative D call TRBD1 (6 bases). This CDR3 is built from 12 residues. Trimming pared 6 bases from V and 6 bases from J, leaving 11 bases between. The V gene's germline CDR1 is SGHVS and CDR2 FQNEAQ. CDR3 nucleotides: TGTGCCAGCAGGGGGGCTCGCGATGGCTACACCTTC. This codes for CASRGARDGYTF.

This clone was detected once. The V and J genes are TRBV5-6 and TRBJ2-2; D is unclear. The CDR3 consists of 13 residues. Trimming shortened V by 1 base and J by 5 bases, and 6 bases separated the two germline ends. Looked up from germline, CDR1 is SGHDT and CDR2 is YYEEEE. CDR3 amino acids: CASSLSPTGELFF. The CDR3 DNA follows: TGTGCCAGCAGCTTGTCCCCGACCGGGGAGCTGTTTTTT.

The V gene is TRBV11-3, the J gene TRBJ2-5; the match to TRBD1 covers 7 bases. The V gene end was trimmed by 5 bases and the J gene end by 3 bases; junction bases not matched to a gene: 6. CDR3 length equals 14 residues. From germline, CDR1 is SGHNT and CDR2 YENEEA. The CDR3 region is CASSLHRGEETQYF. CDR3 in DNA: TGTGCCAGCAGCCTCCACAGGGGCGAAGAGACCCAGTACTTC.